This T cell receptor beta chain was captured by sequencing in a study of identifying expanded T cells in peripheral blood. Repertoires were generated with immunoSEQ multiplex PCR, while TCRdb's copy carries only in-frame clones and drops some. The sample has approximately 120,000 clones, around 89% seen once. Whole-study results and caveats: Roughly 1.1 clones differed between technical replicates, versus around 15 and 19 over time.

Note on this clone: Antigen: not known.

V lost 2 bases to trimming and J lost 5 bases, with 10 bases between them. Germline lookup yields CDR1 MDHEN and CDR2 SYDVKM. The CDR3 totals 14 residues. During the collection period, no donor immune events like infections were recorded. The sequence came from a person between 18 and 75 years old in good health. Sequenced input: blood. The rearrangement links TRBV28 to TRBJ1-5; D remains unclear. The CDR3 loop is CASSLGGPYQPQHF. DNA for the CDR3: TGTGCCAGCAGTTTAGGTGGGCCCTATCAGCCCCAGCATTTT.